A single sample gave rise to the 13 T cell receptor beta chains below, sequenced in a study of shared clonotypes between healthy human individuals. Only in-frame clones appear in the TCRdb table, and some are missing; sequencing was by immunoSEQ multiplex PCR. The sample contains roughly 1,100,000 clones, around 74% of which appear only once. The sequencing sample was made of memory CD4+ T cells sorted from blood. Subset reported: CD45RA-negative fraction. Source of these receptors: a man between 18 and 29 years old in good health.

V usage is TRBV18 and J usage is TRBJ2-1, with 11 bases lining up with TRBD2. The CDR3 is 16 amino acids. The junction had 12 bases not matched to a gene; V was cut back by 4 bases and J by 10 bases. Germline V lookup: CDR1 KGHSH, CDR2 LQKENI. Written as DNA, the CDR3 is TGTGCCAGCTCACTGTTAGCGGGGGGGTCCCTTCGGGAGCAGTTCTTC. Protein sequence: CASSLLAGGSLREQFF.

In its sample, this clone was seen once. The V gene is TRBV7-2, the J gene TRBJ1-1, with 9 bases identical to TRBD1. The CDR3 extends over 14 amino acids. In germline, CDR1 is SGHTA, CDR2 FQGNSA. V gave up 5 bases and J gave up 5 bases; unmatched junction bases: 6. The CDR3 loop reads CASSLQTGGTEAFF. The CDR3 DNA reads as TGTGCCAGCAGCCTTCAGACAGGGGGGACTGAAGCTTTCTTT.

Concerning this clone: This sample also contains other DNA sequences that code for the same CDR3. This sequence joins TRBV4-1 and TRBJ2-5; 11 nucleotides match TRBD2. The V gene end was trimmed by 1 base and the J gene end by 2 bases; junction bases not matched to a gene: 3. Per germline, CDR1 MGHRA and CDR2 YSYEKL. The CDR3 is made up of 16 amino acids. Written as DNA, the CDR3 is TGCGCCAGCAGCCAAGGCGGGACTAGCGGACAAGAGACCCAGTACTTC. It yields the protein CASSQGGTSGQETQYF.

This rearrangement joins TRBV5-6 to TRBJ1-2; D is ambiguous. The CDR3 consists of 12 residues. V was clipped by 4 bases and J by 8 bases, with 12 bases between them. From germline, CDR1 is SGHDT and CDR2 YYEEEE. The CDR3 nucleotides read TGTGCCAGCAGCGTCGTTGGATGGGGCTACACCTTC. It yields the protein CASSVVGWGYTF. Full variable domain (outside the CDR3, taken from reference TRBV5-6 and TRBJ1-2): DAGVTQSPTHLIKTRGQQVTLRCSPKSGHDTVSWYQQALGQGPQFIFQYYEEEERQRGNFPDRFSGHQFPNYSSELNVNALLLGDSALYLCASSVVGWGYTFGSGTRLTVV.

Here the CDR3 DNA reads TGTGCCAGCAGCTCCCGGGCCGCGGATACGCAGTATTTT. Amino acid sequence: CASSSRAADTQYF. The J gene is TRBJ2-3, the V gene TRBV7-2; D unresolved. This CDR3 is built from 13 residues. V lost 4 bases to trimming and J lost 6 bases, with 11 bases between them. Germline loops: CDR1 SGHTA, CDR2 FQGNSA.

The V gene is TRBV5-6, the J gene TRBJ2-7, with D possibly matching TRBD1 (5 bases). Between the trimmed V and J ends, which lost 2 bases and 2 bases, there was a span of 17 bases. The CDR3 is 16 residues long. The germline V gene has CDR1 SGHDT and CDR2 YYEEEE. The CDR3 bases are TGTGCCAGCAGCTTCGGTGACAGCCTACGCACCTACGAGCAGTACTTC. Amino acid sequence: CASSFGDSLRTYEQYF.

The chain employs TRBV5-4 and TRBJ2-2; no clear D gene. The ends were cut back, 0 bases at V and 2 bases at J, with 8 bases in the middle. Per germline, CDR1 SGHNT and CDR2 YYREEE (reference sequence). This CDR3 spans 15 amino acids. CDR3 loop: CASSLDTFNTGELFF. The CDR3 DNA reads TGTGCCAGCAGCTTGGACACCTTCAACACCGGGGAGCTGTTTTTT.

In its sample, this clone was seen a few times. A read error may explain this, as a much larger clone is one base away. The same CDR3 arises from other DNA sequences in this sample as well. J is TRBJ2-5 and V is TRBV5-4; 8 bases match TRBD1. Germline V gives CDR1 SGHNT, CDR2 YYREEE (reference sequence). V lost 4 bases, J lost 2 bases, and 1 base stayed unmatched. The CDR3 totals 13 residues. CDR3 region: CASSRDRQETQYF. CDR3 coding DNA: TGTGCCAGCAGCCGGGACAGGCAAGAGACCCAGTACTTC.

The gene calls are TRBV29-1 and TRBJ2-3; D tentatively reads TRBD1 or TRBD2 (6 bases each). Trimming cost V 7 bases and J 6 bases, with 20 bases left between them. CDR3 length equals 14 residues. Germline assignment: CDR1 SQVTM and CDR2 ANQGSEA. CDR3 residues: CSAAGGFSTDTQYF. CDR3 sequence (DNA): TGCAGCGCCGCCGGGGGCTTTTCTACGGATACGCAGTATTTT.

V and J are TRBV9 and TRBJ2-2; no clear D gene. The CDR3 runs 16 residues. Germline V CDR1 and CDR2: SGDLS, YYNGEE. V lost 0 bases, J lost 1 base, and 10 bases lay in between. The CDR3 sequence is CASSVGRRWNTGELFF. Written as DNA, the CDR3 is TGTGCCAGCAGCGTAGGCAGGAGATGGAACACCGGGGAGCTGTTTTTT.

The chain uses TRBV18 and TRBJ2-1; the D is unclear. Trimming pared 4 bases from V and 4 bases from J, leaving 5 bases between. Germline CDR1 is KGHSH and CDR2 is LQKENI. The length of the CDR3 is 12 residues. The CDR3 sequence: CASSRQYNEQFF. Written as DNA, the CDR3 is TGTGCCAGCTCACGGCAGTACAATGAGCAGTTCTTC.

The rearrangement uses TRBV2 and TRBJ2-3; D is ambiguous. The V gene lost 2 bases and the J gene lost 3 bases, with 3 bases spanning the gap. The CDR3 has 12 residues. Germline V gene data show CDR1 as SNHLY and CDR2 as FYNNEI. CDR3 sequence (DNA): TGTGCCAGCAGTGAATATACAGATACGCAGTATTTT. It specifies CASSEYTDTQYF.

The CDR3 spells CASSLAYRDRGRYEQYF. CDR3 in DNA: TGTGCCAGCAGCTTGGCGTACCGGGACAGGGGACGGTACGAGCAGTACTTC. The chain employs TRBV5-6 and TRBJ2-7, with 10 bases that match TRBD1. The CDR3 is 17 residues long. V lost 0 bases, J lost 4 bases, and 10 bases stayed unmatched. The germline gives CDR1 SGHDT, CDR2 YYEEEE.